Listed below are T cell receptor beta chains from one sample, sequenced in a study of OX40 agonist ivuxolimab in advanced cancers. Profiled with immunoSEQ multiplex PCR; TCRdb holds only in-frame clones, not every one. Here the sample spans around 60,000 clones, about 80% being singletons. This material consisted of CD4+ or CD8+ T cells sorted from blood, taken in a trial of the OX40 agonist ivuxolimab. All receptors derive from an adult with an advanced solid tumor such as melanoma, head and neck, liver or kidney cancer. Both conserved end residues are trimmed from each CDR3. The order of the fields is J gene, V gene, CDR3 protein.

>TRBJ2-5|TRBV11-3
ASSRAPGRTQY
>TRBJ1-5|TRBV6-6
ASSRPGDQPQH
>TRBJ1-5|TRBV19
ASSIGTVSNQPQH
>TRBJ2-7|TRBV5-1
ASSYGGLGQTLYEQY
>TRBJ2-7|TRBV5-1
ASSFVAGGGYEQY
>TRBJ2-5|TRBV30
AWSSGIQETQY
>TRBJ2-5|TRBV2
ASSDGMSETQY
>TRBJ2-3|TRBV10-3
AITPDRGRSDTQY
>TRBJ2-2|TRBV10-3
AISRLAGGPSGELF
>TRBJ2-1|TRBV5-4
ASSLGTGRSNEQF
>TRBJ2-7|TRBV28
ASSLPQVHEQY
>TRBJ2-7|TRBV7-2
ASSRGGVRTYEQY
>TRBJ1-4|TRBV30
AWSVRGEKLF
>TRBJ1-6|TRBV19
ASSLTGREPLH
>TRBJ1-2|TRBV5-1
ASATGVDYGYT
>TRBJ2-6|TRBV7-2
ASSLGGSSGANVLT
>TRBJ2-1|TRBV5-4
ASGSSAGLGDEQF
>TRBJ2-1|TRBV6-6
ASRSTGGENEQF
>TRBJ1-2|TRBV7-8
ASSIRRGTANPYYGYT
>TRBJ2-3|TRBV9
ASSVKLTGSDTQY
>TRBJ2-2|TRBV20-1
SASSGGELF
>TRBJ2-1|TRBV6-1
ASSSLAGGTNEQF
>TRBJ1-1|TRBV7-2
ASSSDRVTEAF
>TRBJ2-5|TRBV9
ASMGGARGPQETQY
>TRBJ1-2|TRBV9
ASNRDLNYGYT
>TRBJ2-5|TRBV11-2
ASSPGETQY
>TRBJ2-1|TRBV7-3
ASSLGGLNEQF
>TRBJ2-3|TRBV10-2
ASGRGLVPEDTQY
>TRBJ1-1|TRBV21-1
ASKGRTNTEAF
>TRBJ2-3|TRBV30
AWSESLAGADTQY
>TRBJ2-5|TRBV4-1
ASSQDPGLETQY
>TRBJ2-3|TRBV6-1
ASSDPGGTGTDTQY
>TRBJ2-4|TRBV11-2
ASSLEVMGNIQY
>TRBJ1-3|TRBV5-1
ASSKAGTVSSGNTIY